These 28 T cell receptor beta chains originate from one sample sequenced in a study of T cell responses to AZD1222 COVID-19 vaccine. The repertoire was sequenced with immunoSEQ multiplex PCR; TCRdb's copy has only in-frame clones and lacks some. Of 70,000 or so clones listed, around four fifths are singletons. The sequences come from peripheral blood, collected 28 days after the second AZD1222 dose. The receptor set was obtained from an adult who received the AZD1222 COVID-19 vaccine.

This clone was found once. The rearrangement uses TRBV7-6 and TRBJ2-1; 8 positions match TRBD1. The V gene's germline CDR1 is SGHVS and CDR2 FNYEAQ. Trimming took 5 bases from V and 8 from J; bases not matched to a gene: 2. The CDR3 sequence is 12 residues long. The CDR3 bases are TGTGCCAGCAGCCCAGGGGGCGATGAGCAGTTCTTC. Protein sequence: CASSPGGDEQFF.

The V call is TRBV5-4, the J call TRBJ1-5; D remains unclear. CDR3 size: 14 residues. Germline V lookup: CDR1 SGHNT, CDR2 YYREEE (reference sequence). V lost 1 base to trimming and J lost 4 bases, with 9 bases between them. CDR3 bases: TGTGCCAGCAGCTTGCAAGGTCAGAATCAGCCCCAGCATTTT. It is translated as CASSLQGQNQPQHF.

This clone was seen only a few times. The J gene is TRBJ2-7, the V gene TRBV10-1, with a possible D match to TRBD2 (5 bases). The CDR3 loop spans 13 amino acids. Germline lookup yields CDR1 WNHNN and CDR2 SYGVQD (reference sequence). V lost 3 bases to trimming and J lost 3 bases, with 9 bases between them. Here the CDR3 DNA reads TGCGCCAGCAGTGAACGGGGAATCTACGAGCAGTACTTC. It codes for CASSERGIYEQYF.

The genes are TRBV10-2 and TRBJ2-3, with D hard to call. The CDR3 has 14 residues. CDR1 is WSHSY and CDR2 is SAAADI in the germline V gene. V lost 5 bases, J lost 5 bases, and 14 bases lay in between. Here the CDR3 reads CASSHPRVRDTQYF. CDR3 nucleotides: TGCGCCAGCAGTCACCCACGGGTCAGAGATACGCAGTATTTT.

The CDR3 spells CASSRQGDTEAFF. CDR3 DNA sequence: TGTGCCAGCAGCCGACAGGGAGACACTGAAGCTTTCTTT. This sequence joins TRBV7-6 and TRBJ1-1; 7 bases are shared with TRBD1. V lost 5 bases to trimming and J lost 3 bases; unmatched junction nucleotides: 3. Germline CDR1 and CDR2: SGHVS and FNYEAQ. The CDR3 loop spans 13 amino acids. Drawing the rest from reference TRBV7-6 and TRBJ1-1, the complete variable domain is GAGVSQSPRYKVTKRGQDVALRCDPISGHVSLYWYRQALGQGPEFLTYFNYEAQQDKSGLPNDRFSAERPEGSISTLTIQRTEQRDSAMYRCASSRQGDTEAFFGQGTRLTVV.

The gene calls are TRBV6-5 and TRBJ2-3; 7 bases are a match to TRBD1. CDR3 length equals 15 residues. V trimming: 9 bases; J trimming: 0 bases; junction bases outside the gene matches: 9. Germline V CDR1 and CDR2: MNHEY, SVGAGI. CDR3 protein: CASGTDSLSTDTQYF. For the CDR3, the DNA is TGTGCCAGTGGGACAGATTCGTTGAGCACAGATACGCAGTATTTT.

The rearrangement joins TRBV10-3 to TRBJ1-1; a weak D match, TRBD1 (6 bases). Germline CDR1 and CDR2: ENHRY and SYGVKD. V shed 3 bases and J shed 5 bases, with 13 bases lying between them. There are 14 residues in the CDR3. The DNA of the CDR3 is TGTGCCATCAGTGAAGGGGGGTCAGGGACTGAAGCTTTCTTT. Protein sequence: CAISEGGSGTEAFF.

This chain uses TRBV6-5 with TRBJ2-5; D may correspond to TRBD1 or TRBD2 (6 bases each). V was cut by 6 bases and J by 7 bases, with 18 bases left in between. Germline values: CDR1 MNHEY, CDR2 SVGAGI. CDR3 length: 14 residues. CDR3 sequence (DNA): TGTGCCAGCAGCCTTGGACCCGGGGGCCCGACCCAGTACTTC. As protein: CASSLGPGGPTQYF.

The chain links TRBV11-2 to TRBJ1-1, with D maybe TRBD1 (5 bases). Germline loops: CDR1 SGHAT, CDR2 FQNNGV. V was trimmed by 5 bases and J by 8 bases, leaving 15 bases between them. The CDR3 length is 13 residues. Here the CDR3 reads CASSPDRYREAFF. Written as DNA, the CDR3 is TGTGCCAGCAGCCCGGATCGATACAGGGAAGCTTTCTTT.

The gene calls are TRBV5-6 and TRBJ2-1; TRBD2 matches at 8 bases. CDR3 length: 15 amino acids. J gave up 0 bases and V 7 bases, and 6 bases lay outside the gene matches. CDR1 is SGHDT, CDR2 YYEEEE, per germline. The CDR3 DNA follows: TGTGCCAGCCAACTAGCGGTGAGCTCCTACAATGAGCAGTTCTTC. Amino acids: CASQLAVSSYNEQFF.

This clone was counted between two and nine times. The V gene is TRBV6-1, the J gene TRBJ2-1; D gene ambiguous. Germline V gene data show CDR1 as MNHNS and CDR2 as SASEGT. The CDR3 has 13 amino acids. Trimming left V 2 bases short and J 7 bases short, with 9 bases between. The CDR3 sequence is CASSERGWNEQFF. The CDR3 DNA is TGTGCCAGCAGTGAAAGAGGCTGGAATGAGCAGTTCTTC.

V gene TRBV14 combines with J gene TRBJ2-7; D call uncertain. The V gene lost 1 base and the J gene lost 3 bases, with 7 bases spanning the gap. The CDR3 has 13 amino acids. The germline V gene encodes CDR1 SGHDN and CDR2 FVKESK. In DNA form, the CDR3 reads TGTGCCAGCAGCCAAGTCCCGTTCTACGAGCAGTACTTC. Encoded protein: CASSQVPFYEQYF.

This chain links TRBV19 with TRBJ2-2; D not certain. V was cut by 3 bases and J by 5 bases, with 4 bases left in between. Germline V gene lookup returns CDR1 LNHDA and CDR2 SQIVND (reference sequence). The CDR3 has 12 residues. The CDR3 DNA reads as TGTGCCAGTAGTATCCGTACCGGGGAGCTGTTTTTT. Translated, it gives CASSIRTGELFF.

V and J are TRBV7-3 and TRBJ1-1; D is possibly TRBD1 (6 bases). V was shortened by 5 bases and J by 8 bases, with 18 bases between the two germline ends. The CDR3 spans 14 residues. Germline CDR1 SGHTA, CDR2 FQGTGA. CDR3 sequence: CASSPAQLDREAFF. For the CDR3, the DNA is TGTGCCAGCAGCCCAGCCCAACTCGACAGGGAAGCTTTCTTT.

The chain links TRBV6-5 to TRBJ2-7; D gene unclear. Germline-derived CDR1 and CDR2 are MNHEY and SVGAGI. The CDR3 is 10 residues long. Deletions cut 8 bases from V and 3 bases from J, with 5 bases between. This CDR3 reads CASGDYEQYF. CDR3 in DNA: TGTGCCAGCGGGGACTACGAGCAGTACTTC.

DNA for the CDR3: TGTGCCAGAAGAACCGGGACAGGGGGCACCGGGGAGCTGTTTTTT. Translating gives CARRTGTGGTGELFF. This chain joins TRBV2 and TRBJ2-2; TRBD1 agrees at 11 bases. Per the germline V gene, CDR1 is SNHLY and CDR2 is FYNNEI. With 9 bases clipped from V and 4 bases from J, the junction kept 7 bases outside the gene matches. The CDR3 extends over 15 amino acids.

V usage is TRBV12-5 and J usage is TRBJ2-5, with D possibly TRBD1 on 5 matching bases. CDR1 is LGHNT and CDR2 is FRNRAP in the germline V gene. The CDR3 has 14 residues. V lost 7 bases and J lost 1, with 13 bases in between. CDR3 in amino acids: CASAPGHIQETQYF. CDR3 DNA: TGTGCTAGTGCCCCAGGACACATCCAAGAGACCCAGTACTTC.

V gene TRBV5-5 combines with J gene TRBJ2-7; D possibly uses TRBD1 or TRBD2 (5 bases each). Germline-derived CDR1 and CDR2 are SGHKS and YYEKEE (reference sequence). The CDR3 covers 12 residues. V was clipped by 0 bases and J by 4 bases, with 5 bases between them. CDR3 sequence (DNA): TGTGCCAGCAGCTTGGGGGGGTACGAGCAGTACTTC. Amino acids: CASSLGGYEQYF. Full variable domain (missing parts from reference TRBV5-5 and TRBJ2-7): DAGVTQSPTHLIKTRGQQVTLRCSPISGHKSVSWYQQVLGQGPQFIFQYYEKEERGRGNFPDRFSARQFPNYSSELNVNALLLGDSALYLCASSLGGYEQYFGPGTRLTVT.

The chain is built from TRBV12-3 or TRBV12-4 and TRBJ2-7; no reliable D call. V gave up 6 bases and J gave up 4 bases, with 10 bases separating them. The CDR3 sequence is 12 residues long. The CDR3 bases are TGTGCCAGCAGAGGTATTGAGTACGAGCAGTACTTC. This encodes CASRGIEYEQYF.

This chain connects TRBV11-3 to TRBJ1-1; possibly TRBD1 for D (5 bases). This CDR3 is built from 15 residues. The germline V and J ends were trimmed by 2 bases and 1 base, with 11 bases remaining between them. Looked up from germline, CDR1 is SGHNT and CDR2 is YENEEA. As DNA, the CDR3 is TGTGCCAGCAGCTTATCAGGGACGGAGAACACTGAAGCTTTCTTT. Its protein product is CASSLSGTENTEAFF.

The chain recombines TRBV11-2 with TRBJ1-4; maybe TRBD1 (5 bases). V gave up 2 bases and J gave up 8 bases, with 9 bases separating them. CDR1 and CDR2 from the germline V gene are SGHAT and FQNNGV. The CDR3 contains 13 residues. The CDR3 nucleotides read TGTGCCAGCAGCTTATCGGGACGAGAAAAACTGTTTTTT. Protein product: CASSLSGREKLFF.

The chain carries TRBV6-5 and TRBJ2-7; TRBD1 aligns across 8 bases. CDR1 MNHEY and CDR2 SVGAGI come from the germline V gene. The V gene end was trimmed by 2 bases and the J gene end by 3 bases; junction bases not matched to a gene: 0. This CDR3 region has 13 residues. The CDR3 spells CASSYDRGYEQYF. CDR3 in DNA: TGTGCCAGCAGTTACGACAGGGGCTACGAGCAGTACTTC.

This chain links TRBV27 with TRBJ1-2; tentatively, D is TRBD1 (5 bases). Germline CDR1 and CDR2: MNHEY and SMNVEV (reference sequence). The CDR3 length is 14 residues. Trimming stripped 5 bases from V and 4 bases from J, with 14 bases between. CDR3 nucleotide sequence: TGTGCCAGCAGTCCCCGGGGCGGTGGCTATGGCTACACCTTC. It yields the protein CASSPRGGGYGYTF.

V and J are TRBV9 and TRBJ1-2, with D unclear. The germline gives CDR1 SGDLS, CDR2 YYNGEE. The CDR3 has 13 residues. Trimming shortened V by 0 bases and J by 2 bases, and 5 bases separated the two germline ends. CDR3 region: CASSVARNYGYTF. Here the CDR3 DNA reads TGTGCCAGCAGCGTAGCCCGGAACTATGGCTACACCTTC.

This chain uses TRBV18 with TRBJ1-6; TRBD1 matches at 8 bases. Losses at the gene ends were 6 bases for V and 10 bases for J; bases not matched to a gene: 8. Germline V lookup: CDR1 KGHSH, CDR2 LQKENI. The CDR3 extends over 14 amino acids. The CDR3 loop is CASSADRGGSPLHF. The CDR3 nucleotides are TGTGCCAGCTCGGCAGACAGGGGAGGATCACCCCTCCACTTT. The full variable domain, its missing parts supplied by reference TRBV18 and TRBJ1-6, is NAGVMQNPRHLVRRRGQEARLRCSPMKGHSHVYWYRQLPEEGLKFMVYLQKENIIDESGMPKERFSAEFPKEGPSILRIQQVVRGDSAAYFCASSADRGGSPLHFGNGTRLTVT.

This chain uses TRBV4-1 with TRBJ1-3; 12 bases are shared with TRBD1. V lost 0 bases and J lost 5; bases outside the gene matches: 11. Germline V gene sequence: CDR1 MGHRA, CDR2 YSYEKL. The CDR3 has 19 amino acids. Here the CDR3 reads CASSQDGTGGRSLRNTIYF. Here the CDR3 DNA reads TGCGCCAGCAGCCAAGATGGGACAGGGGGCAGGAGTTTGAGAAACACCATATATTTT.

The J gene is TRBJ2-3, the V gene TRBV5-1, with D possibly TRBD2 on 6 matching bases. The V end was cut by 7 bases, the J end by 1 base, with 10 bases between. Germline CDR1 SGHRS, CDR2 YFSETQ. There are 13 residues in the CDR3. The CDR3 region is CASGSGGTDTQYF. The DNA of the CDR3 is TGCGCCAGCGGTTCGGGGGGCACAGATACGCAGTATTTT.

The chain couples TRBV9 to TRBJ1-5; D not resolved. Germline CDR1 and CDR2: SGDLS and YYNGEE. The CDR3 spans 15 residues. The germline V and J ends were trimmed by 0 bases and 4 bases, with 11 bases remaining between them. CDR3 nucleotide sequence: TGTGCCAGCAGCGTAGATATTGGGGTGAATCAGCCCCAGCATTTT. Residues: CASSVDIGVNQPQHF.